These 30 T cell receptor beta chains were all obtained from the same sample, sequenced in a study of monozygotic twins with inflammatory bowel disease. From its re-call of the 5' RACE reads, TCRdb lists each CDR3 protein once, without DNA. The sample's table shows some 200,000 distinct CDR3 sequences. Material for sequencing was blood. The receptors stem from a human donor with ulcerative colitis or Crohn's disease, or a healthy co-twin of an affected twin (not recorded which).

This sequence joins TRBV20-1 and TRBJ1-6. The V gene's germline CDR1 is DFQATT and CDR2 SNEGSKA (reference sequence). The CDR3 length is 16 residues. The CDR3 spells CSARDPWPTESSPLHF.

This chain uses TRBV20-1 with TRBJ2-5; TCRdb picks TRBD1, but there is no DNA to check that call. In germline, CDR1 is DFQATT, CDR2 SNEGSKA (reference sequence). This CDR3 contains 14 residues. The CDR3 here is CSARGTGGVETQYF.

J is TRBJ2-7 and V is TRBV5-5. The CDR3 has 12 amino acids. Per the germline V gene, CDR1 is SGHKS and CDR2 is YYEKEE (reference sequence). CDR3 amino acids: CASSSRGYEQYF.

The CDR3 protein is CASSLEKGYNEQFF. The chain combines TRBV7-9 with TRBJ2-1. The CDR3 is 14 amino acids. The germline V gene has CDR1 SEHNR and CDR2 FQNEAQ (reference sequence).

The chain couples TRBV5-1 to TRBJ1-5; TCRdb's assignment of TRBD1 cannot be checked, as there is no DNA. The germline gives CDR1 SGHRS, CDR2 YFSETQ. The CDR3 covers 13 residues. The chain's CDR3 is CASSLTPGGPQHF.

The gene calls are TRBV20-1 and TRBJ1-2. Germline assignment: CDR1 DFQATT and CDR2 SNEGSKA (reference sequence). The CDR3 sequence is 11 residues long. CDR3 sequence reads: CSAYLGAGYTF.

The rearrangement joins TRBV5-1 to TRBJ1-1; TCRdb returns TRBD1, unconfirmable since there is no DNA. Germline CDR1 SGHRS, CDR2 YFSETQ. The CDR3 is made up of 14 amino acids. CDR3 loop: CASALGDKNTEAFF.

The rearrangement uses TRBV11-2 and TRBJ1-1; TCRdb returns TRBD1, unconfirmable since there is no DNA. Germline CDR1 and CDR2: SGHAT and FQNNGV. The CDR3 is made up of 16 amino acids. CDR3 amino acids: CASSLNPGRLNTEAFF.

The chain carries TRBV5-1 and TRBJ1-6; the D call from TCRdb, TRBD1, cannot be confirmed without DNA. The CDR3 consists of 14 residues. Germline-derived CDR1 and CDR2 are SGHRS and YFSETQ. CDR3 amino acids: CASSLRDKDSPLHF.

V usage is TRBV24-1 and J usage is TRBJ2-2; TCRdb lists TRBD1, though no DNA is available to test this call. This CDR3 comprises 15 residues. From germline, CDR1 is KGHDR and CDR2 SFDVKD. The CDR3 is CATSDRDRPTGELFF.

The rearrangement links TRBV9 to TRBJ1-1. The V gene's germline CDR1 is SGDLS and CDR2 YYNGEE. The CDR3 covers 14 residues. CDR3: CASSFQAWNTEAFF.

The chain uses TRBV27 and TRBJ2-2; no DNA is available, so the TRBD1 call from TCRdb remains unchecked. Germline assignment: CDR1 MNHEY and CDR2 SMNVEV (reference sequence). This CDR3 spans 19 amino acids. The CDR3 sequence: CASSPKTAPGRRNTGELFF.

The genes are TRBV19 and TRBJ1-2; no DNA is available, so the TRBD1 call from TCRdb remains unchecked. Per germline, CDR1 LNHDA and CDR2 SQIVND (reference sequence). The CDR3 sequence is 15 residues long. The CDR3 is CASSASSGGVYGYTF.

The chain combines TRBV5-5 with TRBJ2-7. The CDR3 is 14 amino acids. The germline V gene encodes CDR1 SGHKS and CDR2 YYEKEE (reference sequence). CDR3 protein: CASSLIQGPYEQYF. The variable domain in full, with the rest retrieved from reference TRBV5-5 and TRBJ2-7, is DAGVTQSPTHLIKTRGQQVTLRCSPISGHKSVSWYQQVLGQGPQFIFQYYEKEERGRGNFPDRFSARQFPNYSSELNVNALLLGDSALYLCASSLIQGPYEQYFGPGTRLTVT.

The chain combines TRBV14 with TRBJ2-2. The CDR3 length is 14 residues. CDR1 and CDR2 (germline): SGHDN, FVKESK. The CDR3 sequence: CASSQDVFTGELFF.

The rearrangement uses TRBV20-1 and TRBJ1-3. This CDR3 has 12 amino acids. CDR1 is DFQATT, CDR2 SNEGSKA, per germline (reference sequence). CDR3 sequence reads: CSVSESGNTIYF.

The CDR3 loop is CASRPDQRMELFF. The V gene is TRBV10-2, the J gene TRBJ1-4. This CDR3 is built from 13 residues. Germline V lookup: CDR1 WSHSY, CDR2 SAAADI.

The chain has TRBV18 and TRBJ2-1; the D gene TCRdb calls, TRBD2, cannot be checked with no DNA. The CDR3 is made up of 16 amino acids. Germline CDR1 KGHSH, CDR2 LQKENI. The CDR3 sequence: CASSPGGEALYNEQFF.

The V call is TRBV27, the J call TRBJ1-5. Germline loops: CDR1 MNHEY, CDR2 SMNVEV (reference sequence). This CDR3 has 12 amino acids. The CDR3 spells CASSTAKRSQHF.

The chain links TRBV7-9 to TRBJ1-1; the D call from TCRdb, TRBD1, cannot be confirmed without DNA. The CDR3 extends over 15 amino acids. Germline loops: CDR1 SEHNR, CDR2 FQNEAQ (reference sequence). The CDR3 protein is CASSLDRGANTEAFF. The full variable domain, rest sourced from reference TRBV7-9 and TRBJ1-1, is DTGVSQNPRHKITKRGQNVTFRCDPISEHNRLYWYRQTLGQGPEFLTYFQNEAQLEKSRLLSDRFSAERPKGSFSTLEIQRTEQGDSAMYLCASSLDRGANTEAFFGQGTRLTVV.

This rearrangement joins TRBV5-1 to TRBJ2-1. CDR1 is SGHRS, CDR2 YFSETQ, per germline. CDR3 length: 16 residues. The chain's CDR3 is CASSLIGGSSYNEQFF.

The chain has TRBV5-1 and TRBJ2-1; TCRdb lists TRBD2, though no DNA is available to test this call. This CDR3 comprises 13 residues. Germline CDR1 and CDR2: SGHRS and YFSETQ. This CDR3 is CASSSGGSDEQFF.

V is TRBV5-5 and J is TRBJ1-2; TCRdb indicates TRBD1, and absent DNA this call remains unverified. The CDR3 consists of 16 residues. Germline V CDR1 and CDR2: SGHKS, YYEKEE (reference sequence). CDR3 residues: CASSLGPQGQNYGYTF.

This sequence joins TRBV7-9 and TRBJ1-5. The germline CDR1 and CDR2 sequences are SEHNR and FQNEAQ (reference sequence). The CDR3 length is 13 residues. CDR3 loop: CASSLVGGQPQHF.

This chain links TRBV5-1 with TRBJ1-3. The CDR3 extends over 13 amino acids. Germline V gene sequence: CDR1 SGHRS, CDR2 YFSETQ. The CDR3 spells CASAGTSGNTIYF.

The J gene is TRBJ1-3, the V gene TRBV12-3 or TRBV12-4. CDR3 length: 13 amino acids. CDR3 region: CASSKWRADTIYF.

J is TRBJ1-2 and V is TRBV14; as DNA is missing, the TRBD1 call by TCRdb cannot be tested. This CDR3 spans 21 amino acids. From germline, CDR1 is SGHDN and CDR2 FVKESK. CDR3: CASSQARGNRSPTDTNYGYTF.

This chain links TRBV7-8 with TRBJ2-3; TCRdb's D call, TRBD1, is unchecked because there is no DNA. Germline V gives CDR1 SGHVS, CDR2 FQNEAQ. This CDR3 is 15 amino acids long. CDR3 sequence: CASSPMTGAGDTQYF.

The chain links TRBV20-1 to TRBJ2-5; TCRdb proposes TRBD2, but this gene call is untestable without DNA. Germline loops: CDR1 DFQATT, CDR2 SNEGSKA (reference sequence). The CDR3 is 13 amino acids. The CDR3 spells CSARAGLAKTQYF.

The rearrangement links TRBV5-1 to TRBJ2-7; TCRdb lists TRBD2, though no DNA is available to test this call. Germline CDR1 and CDR2: SGHRS and YFSETQ. The CDR3 totals 17 residues. The CDR3 sequence is CASSLGIAGARSYEQYF.